This TCR beta chain was sequenced for a study of CD8 T cells in ankylosing spondylitis. Whole-study results and caveats: Characteristic, it appeared, of ankylosing spondylitis blood was a TCR beta motif of about eight highly homologous variants. Certain motif variants had earlier appeared in reactive arthritis synovial fluid and blood.

This clonotype has more than one count but fewer than ten. Antigen specificity is unknown. The junction shows a germline mismatch at one end, possibly a read error. The CDR3 loop spans 10 amino acids. Germline V gene data show CDR1 as DFQATT and CDR2 as SNEGSKA (reference sequence). Preparation of TCR beta libraries was done by quantitative 5'-RACE with molecular barcodes. TCRdb re-analysed the 5' RACE reads in MiXCR, keeping a single row per CDR3 protein. The sample records fewer than 550,000 distinct CDR3 sequences, less than 6% being singletons. The source of this sequence is a male donor with ankylosing spondylitis. The V call is TRBV20-1, the J call TRBJ2-1; no firm D call. The material sequenced was blood, either unsorted or a sorted T cell fraction (not recorded which). Here the CDR3 DNA reads TGCAGTGCTTTAGACACCTTCAGCCACTTC. Encoded protein: CSALDTFSHF.